This entry concerns a single TCR beta chain. This record comes from a study of cytomegalovirus exposure and HLA in healthy donors. Here immunoSEQ multiplex PCR was the method, and the copy in TCRdb shows in-frame clones only, minus some. The table records 150,000 to 200,000 clones, 75% to 90% of them present only once. The CDR3 has 15 amino acids. Trimming took 8 bases from V and 6 from J; bases not matched to a gene: 14. Per germline, CDR1 MNHNS and CDR2 SASEGT. The gene calls are TRBV6-1 and TRBJ2-7; 9 bases map to TRBD1. Input material: PBMCs. The TCR comes from a young man in good health and CMV-seropositive. This CDR3 reads CASLWAGQGPSEQYF. In DNA, the CDR3 is TGTGCCAGCCTGTGGGCGGGACAGGGTCCGTCCGAGCAGTACTTC.